The rows below give T cell receptor beta chains drawn from one sample of a study of T-cell memory formation after mild COVID-19. Via MiXCR, TCRdb re-called the 5' RACE reads, giving one row per CDR3 protein. The sample holds hundreds of thousands of distinct CDR3 sequences, 23% seen once. Input material: PBMCs or a T cell subset sorted from them (not recorded which). The receptor source for this set is an adult woman who had mild COVID-19 (a few samples of this study predate the infection). Cell type and time point are not known. Both conserved end residues are part of each CDR3. D genes are given only for firm matches. The size entry is marked missing in some rows and otherwise reads once, few, many or a size class.

clone_size	j_call	d_call	v_call	cdr3_aa	cdr3_nt
.	TRBJ1-2	TRBD1	TRBV7-6	CASSPPLGTGINYGYTF	TGTGCCAGCAGCCCCCCCCTCGGGACAGGGATAAACTATGGCTACACCTTC
few	TRBJ2-5	TRBD2	TRBV2	CASSDDLAGTRWETQYF	TGTGCCAGCAGTGATGACCTAGCGGGAACGAGATGGGAGACCCAGTACTTC
few	TRBJ2-7	TRBD2	TRBV27	CAKKYPFTRLARRSSYEQYF	TGTGCCAAAAAATATCCGTTTACCCGACTAGCGAGGAGATCATCCTACGAGCAGTACTTC
.	TRBJ1-4	.	TRBV13	CASSHRNEKLFF	TGTGCCAGCAGCCACCGTAATGAAAAACTGTTTTTT
.	TRBJ2-1	.	TRBV9	CASSVEGVYNEQFF	TGTGCCAGCAGCGTAGAGGGAGTCTACAATGAGCAGTTCTTC
.	TRBJ2-3	.	TRBV7-8	CASSQSRLSRADTQYF	TGTGCCAGCAGTCAGAGTAGGCTATCGCGGGCAGATACGCAGTATTTT
.	TRBJ1-3	.	TRBV5-1	CASSLGPGTGNTIYF	TGCGCCAGCAGCTTGGGACCCGGGACTGGAAACACCATATATTTT
.	TRBJ1-6	.	TRBV27	CASSGSGTLSNSPLHF	TGTGCCAGCAGTGGCTCCGGGACATTAAGCAATTCACCCCTCCACTTT
.	TRBJ1-5	TRBD1	TRBV7-8	CASSFRQGGYQPQHF	TGTGCCAGCAGCTTCAGACAGGGTGGCTATCAGCCCCAGCATTTT
once	TRBJ2-2	TRBD2	TRBV9	CASSGLAGTGELFF	TGTGCCAGCAGTGGACTAGCGGGGACCGGGGAGCTGTTTTTT
few	TRBJ1-2	.	TRBV4-2	CASSQDSRGHRDYGYTF	TGTGCCAGCAGCCAAGACTCCCGCGGACATCGCGATTATGGCTACACCTTC
few	TRBJ1-2	.	TRBV7-2	CASSLPSDSGYTF	TGTGCCAGCAGCCTCCCTAGCGACAGTGGCTACACCTTC
.	TRBJ1-3	.	TRBV10-3	CAISDPSNTIYF	TGTGCCATCAGTGACCCCTCAAACACCATATATTTT
few	TRBJ1-1	.	TRBV12-3/TRBV12-4	CASSFGPTEAFF	TGTGCCAGCAGTTTTGGCCCGACTGAAGCTTTCTTT
.	TRBJ1-4	.	TRBV2	CASRSDGATNEKLFF	TGTGCCAGCAGATCCGACGGTGCAACTAATGAAAAACTGTTTTTT
.	TRBJ1-4	TRBD1	TRBV4-1	CASSQDFGQGFSYNEKLFF	TGCGCCAGCAGCCAAGATTTCGGACAGGGGTTCTCCTATAATGAAAAACTGTTTTTT
many	TRBJ2-7	.	TRBV12-3/TRBV12-4	CASSQDSSSYEQYF	TGTGCCAGCAGTCAGGATAGTAGCTCCTACGAGCAGTACTTC
few	TRBJ2-1	TRBD1	TRBV7-3	CASSPGQGAGDEQFF	TGTGCCAGCAGCCCGGGACAGGGGGCTGGGGATGAGCAGTTCTTC
.	TRBJ2-6	.	TRBV5-1	CASFNWTPYTYSGANVLTF	TGCGCCAGCTTCAACTGGACTCCTTATACCTACTCTGGGGCCAACGTCCTGACTTTC
many	TRBJ2-2	.	TRBV5-1	CASSGRAGNTGELFF	TGCGCCAGCAGCGGCAGGGCCGGGAACACCGGGGAGCTGTTTTTT
.	TRBJ2-1	.	TRBV4-3	CASSQDKIQAGMDEQFF	TGCGCCAGCAGCCAAGATAAAATACAGGCAGGTATGGATGAGCAGTTCTTC
few	TRBJ2-3	.	TRBV10-3	CAISELPGPDTDTQYF	TGTGCCATCAGTGAGTTACCAGGACCCGACACAGATACGCAGTATTTT
few	TRBJ1-6	.	TRBV2	CASSLRGVSGSPLHF	TGTGCCAGCAGTTTAAGGGGCGTCTCGGGTTCACCCCTCCACTTT
few	TRBJ1-5	.	TRBV5-8	CASSLGTFNQPQHF	TGTGCCAGCAGCCTCGGGACGTTCAATCAGCCCCAGCATTTT
.	TRBJ2-3	.	TRBV4-3	CASSSRIGGLSGTDTQYF	TGCGCCAGCAGCTCAAGGATTGGGGGGCTTAGTGGCACAGATACGCAGTATTTT
few	TRBJ2-1	TRBD2	TRBV3-1	CASSRSHPSGSTYNEQFF	TGTGCCAGCAGCCGTTCCCATCCTAGCGGGAGTACCTACAATGAGCAGTTCTTC
.	TRBJ2-7	.	TRBV15	CATSMGTFSYEQYF	TGTGCCACCAGCATGGGAACCTTCTCCTACGAGCAGTACTTC
many	TRBJ1-4	.	TRBV9	CASSVNGATNEKLFF	TGTGCCAGCAGCGTGAACGGTGCAACTAATGAAAAACTGTTTTTT
few	TRBJ1-1	.	TRBV20-1	CSARRRSDTEAFF	TGCAGTGCTAGGAGGAGGTCCGACACTGAAGCTTTCTTT
few	TRBJ2-3	TRBD2	TRBV20-1	CSAGGLAGVSTDTQYF	TGCAGTGCGGGGGGACTAGCGGGGGTGTCCACAGATACGCAGTATTTT
.	TRBJ2-1	TRBD1	TRBV24-1	CATSEPETGGYNEQFF	TGTGCCACCAGTGAGCCCGAGACAGGGGGCTACAATGAGCAGTTCTTC
few	TRBJ2-3	.	TRBV7-7	CASSLSPGGDTQYF	TGTGCCAGCAGCCTTAGCCCCGGGGGAGATACGCAGTATTTT
.	TRBJ2-1	.	TRBV7-3	CASSLTQGFPNNEQFF	TGTGCCAGCAGCTTAACGCAGGGTTTCCCTAACAATGAGCAGTTCTTC
few	TRBJ2-3	.	TRBV3-1	CASSPSPYTDTQYF	TGTGCCAGCAGCCCCAGCCCCTACACAGATACGCAGTATTTT
.	TRBJ2-5	TRBD1	TRBV20-1	CSARGVGQVQETQYF	TGCAGTGCTAGAGGGGTGGGACAGGTACAAGAGACCCAGTACTTC